Following are 30 T cell receptor beta chains from one sample sequenced in a study of Ad26.COV2.S vaccination and SARS-CoV-2 variants. Treatment reported: roughly 20 received Ad26.COV2.S at low or high dose, single or two shots; 5 received placebo; per-sample allocation not given. Sampling was performed 63 days after the first vaccine or placebo injection. The table came from immunoSEQ multiplex PCR; TCRdb's copy has only in-frame clones and leaves some out. The sample consists of about 680,000 clones, 89% of them appearing once. The specimen comprised peripheral blood, sampled in a trial of Ad26.COV2.S vaccine versus placebo. The source is a person aged 18-60 years who received the Ad26.COV2.S COVID-19 vaccine or a placebo.

This clone was found once. The chain employs TRBV5-1 and TRBJ2-2; 11 bases are shared with TRBD2. The CDR3 loop spans 16 amino acids. From germline, CDR1 is SGHRS and CDR2 YFSETQ. J lost 3 bases, V lost 4 bases, and 5 bases had no gene match. The CDR3 is CASSVGTSGYTGELFF. The CDR3 DNA is TGCGCCAGCAGCGTCGGGACTAGCGGTTACACCGGGGAGCTGTTTTTT.

J is TRBJ2-1 and V is TRBV11-2, with 15 bases that match TRBD2. The V gene's germline CDR1 is SGHAT and CDR2 FQNNGV. The CDR3 has 18 amino acids. J lost 5 bases, V lost 4 bases, and 9 bases had no gene match. CDR3 in amino acids: CASSSPSGTSGGNNEQFF. The CDR3 nucleotides read TGTGCCAGCAGCTCCCCCTCCGGGACTAGCGGGGGGAACAATGAGCAGTTCTTC. Full variable domain (outside the CDR3, taken from reference TRBV11-2 and TRBJ2-1): EAGVAQSPRYKIIEKRQSVAFWCNPISGHATLYWYQQILGQGPKLLIQFQNNGVVDDSQLPKDRFSAERLKGVDSTLKIQPAKLEDSAVYLCASSSPSGTSGGNNEQFFGPGTRLTVL.

This chain connects TRBV6-2 or TRBV6-3 to TRBJ2-7; TRBD1 aligns across 7 bases. The CDR3 is 17 amino acids. In germline, CDR1 is MNHEY, CDR2 SVGEGT. V lost 2 bases and J lost 0; bases outside the gene matches: 10. Here the CDR3 reads CASSYGAGTVSSYEQYF. The CDR3 nucleotides are TGTGCCAGCAGTTACGGGGCCGGGACAGTTAGCTCCTACGAGCAGTACTTC.

This chain links TRBV6-5 with TRBJ2-2; D ambiguous. Between the trimmed V and J ends, which lost 0 bases and 6 bases, there was a span of 8 bases. This CDR3 has 14 amino acids. Germline CDR1 and CDR2: MNHEY and SVGAGI. The DNA of the CDR3 is TGTGCCAGCAGTTACTCACCCGGTCCCGGGGAGCTGTTTTTT. Protein: CASSYSPGPGELFF.

V is TRBV7-2 and J is TRBJ2-1; D is uncertain. The CDR3 has 11 residues. Germline V gene sequence: CDR1 SGHTA, CDR2 FQGNSA. The ends were cut back, 8 bases at V and 5 bases at J, with 7 bases in the middle. The CDR3 bases are TGTGCCAGCGGCCTCAACAATGAGCAGTTCTTC. Its translation: CASGLNNEQFF.

The chain uses TRBV6-2 or TRBV6-3 and TRBJ1-5; D unclear. Germline V gene sequence: CDR1 MNHEY, CDR2 SVGEGT. The CDR3 runs 13 residues. Trimming removed 2 bases from V and 6 bases from J, with 8 bases in between. Written as DNA, the CDR3 is TGTGCCAGCAGTTACGTGGAAAGTCAGCCCCAGCATTTT. This gives the protein CASSYVESQPQHF.

The chain couples TRBV19 to TRBJ2-1, with 9 bases matching TRBD2. The CDR3 length is 16 residues. CDR1 and CDR2 (germline): LNHDA, SQIVND (reference sequence). The V gene end was trimmed by 2 bases and the J gene end by 9 bases; junction bases not matched to a gene: 11. CDR3 loop: CASSISWAGGPGEQFF. CDR3 nucleotide sequence: TGTGCCAGTAGTATAAGTTGGGCGGGGGGGCCAGGTGAGCAGTTCTTC.

V is TRBV27 and J is TRBJ2-7; 7 nucleotides agree with TRBD2. Germline trimming cut 5 bases from V and 4 bases from J; bases unmatched to any gene: 8. The CDR3 has 14 amino acids. Looked up from germline, CDR1 is MNHEY and CDR2 is SMNVEV (reference sequence). In DNA, the CDR3 is TGTGCCAGCAGTCGCAAAGCGGGAACTTACGAGCAGTACTTC. It is translated as CASSRKAGTYEQYF.

This sequence joins TRBV19 and TRBJ2-7, with 7 bases fitting TRBD1. Looked up from germline, CDR1 is LNHDA and CDR2 is SQIVND (reference sequence). CDR3 length equals 14 residues. With 6 bases clipped from V and 1 base from J, the junction kept 6 bases outside the gene matches. The CDR3 sequence is CASSRRQGSYEQYF. CDR3 nucleotides: TGTGCCAGTAGCCGTCGACAGGGTTCCTACGAGCAGTACTTC. The variable domain in full, completed from reference TRBV19 and TRBJ2-7, reads DGGITQSPKYLFRKEGQNVTLSCEQNLNHDAMYWYRQDPGQGLRLIYYSQIVNDFQKGDIAEGYSVSREKKESFPLTVTSAQKNPTAFYLCASSRRQGSYEQYFGPGTRLTVT.

The sample holds one count of this clone. Other DNA sequences in the sample encode the same CDR3. The chain employs TRBV19 and TRBJ2-2; D tentatively fits TRBD1 or TRBD2 (6 bases each). Trimming shortened V by 3 bases and J by 0 bases, and 8 bases separated the two germline ends. The CDR3 consists of 15 residues. Germline V gene sequence: CDR1 LNHDA, CDR2 SQIVND (reference sequence). The CDR3 sequence: CASSMGGANTGELFF. The DNA of the CDR3 is TGTGCCAGTAGTATGGGGGGCGCGAACACCGGGGAGCTGTTTTTT. The complete variable domain, with remaining parts taken from reference TRBV19 and TRBJ2-2, reads DGGITQSPKYLFRKEGQNVTLSCEQNLNHDAMYWYRQDPGQGLRLIYYSQIVNDFQKGDIAEGYSVSREKKESFPLTVTSAQKNPTAFYLCASSMGGANTGELFFGEGSRLTVL.

The gene calls are TRBV10-3 and TRBJ2-7; TRBD1 agrees at 10 bases. V gave up 8 bases and J gave up 2 bases; unmatched junction bases: 15. Germline-derived CDR1 and CDR2 are ENHRY and SYGVKD. This CDR3 is 17 amino acids long. The CDR3 nucleotides read TGTGCCATCGGTCCAGCTTCCGGACAGGGGGGGACCTACGAGCAGTACTTC. It translates to CAIGPASGQGGTYEQYF.

V gene TRBV3-1 (or the pseudogene TRBV3-2) combines with J gene TRBJ1-3, with unresolved D. The CDR3 length is 15 residues. Trimming cost V 3 bases and J 2 bases, with 11 bases left between them. Germline-derived CDR1 and CDR2 are LGHDT and YNNKEL (reference sequence). Here the CDR3 DNA reads TGTGCCAGCAGCCAGGGGAAGACCCCTGGAAACACCATATATTTT. It codes for CASSQGKTPGNTIYF.

The chain employs TRBV18 and TRBJ2-7, with TRBD1 matching 12 bases. V lost 4 bases, J lost 7 bases, and 11 bases stayed unmatched. CDR1 and CDR2 (germline): KGHSH, LQKENI. This CDR3 region has 16 residues. This chain's CDR3 is CASSLQSGTGGAEQYF. The CDR3 coding sequence is TGTGCCAGCTCACTTCAGTCCGGGACAGGGGGCGCAGAGCAGTACTTC. Filled out from reference TRBV18 and TRBJ2-7, the complete variable domain reads NAGVMQNPRHLVRRRGQEARLRCSPMKGHSHVYWYRQLPEEGLKFMVYLQKENIIDESGMPKERFSAEFPKEGPSILRIQQVVRGDSAAYFCASSLQSGTGGAEQYFGPGTRLTVT.

The chain couples TRBV6-5 to TRBJ2-7; D possibly uses TRBD1 or TRBD2 (5 bases each). Deletions cut 4 bases from V and 2 bases from J, with 9 bases between. Germline CDR1 MNHEY, CDR2 SVGAGI. The CDR3 has 13 residues. CDR3 DNA sequence: TGTGCCAGCAGTTCCAGGGAGACCTACGAGCAGTACTTC. Protein product: CASSSRETYEQYF.

In the case of this clone: Mismatch with germline at one junction end may stem from a read error. This rearrangement joins TRBV2 to TRBJ1-2; weak D call: TRBD1 (6 bases). CDR3 length: 13 residues. Germline V gene lookup returns CDR1 SNHLY and CDR2 FYNNEI. The CDR3 here is CASTEQGGYGYTF. The CDR3 nucleotides read TGTGCCAGCACTGAACAGGGTGGTTATGGCTACACCTTC. The complete variable domain, with remaining parts taken from reference TRBV2 and TRBJ1-2, reads EPEVTQTPSHQVTQMGQEVILRCVPISNHLYFYWYRQILGQKVEFLVSFYNNEISEKSEIFDDQFSVERPDGSNFTLKIRSTKLEDSAMYFCASTEQGGYGYTFGSGTRLTVV.

The gene calls are TRBV14 and TRBJ1-4; D remains ambiguous. V shed 0 bases and J shed 4 bases, with 12 bases lying between them. Per the germline V gene, CDR1 is SGHDN and CDR2 is FVKESK. The CDR3 covers 16 residues. CDR3 residues: CASSQDLLGVNEKLFF. CDR3 in DNA: TGTGCCAGCAGCCAAGACCTGCTGGGCGTTAATGAAAAACTGTTTTTT.

The CDR3 sequence: CASSLAETYEQYF. The CDR3 region has the DNA TGTGCCAGCTCTCTCGCGGAAACCTACGAGCAGTACTTC. The rearrangement uses TRBV18 and TRBJ2-7; D is unresolved. CDR3 length equals 13 residues. V was trimmed by 6 bases and J by 2 bases, leaving 11 bases between them. From germline, CDR1 is KGHSH and CDR2 LQKENI.

This rearrangement joins TRBV19 to TRBJ2-7, with a weak D call TRBD2 (6 bases). Germline V gene sequence: CDR1 LNHDA, CDR2 SQIVND (reference sequence). V lost 6 bases to trimming and J lost 0 bases, with 12 bases between them. This CDR3 region has 14 residues. The CDR3 sequence is CASSQWRGSYEQYF. The CDR3 nucleotides are TGTGCCAGTAGCCAATGGCGGGGCTCCTACGAGCAGTACTTC.

This clone was found a few times. The gene calls are TRBV6-5 and TRBJ1-1; D unclear. Germline CDR1 reads MNHEY; CDR2 reads SVGAGI. Trimming removed 7 bases at V and 0 bases at J, with 9 bases between. The CDR3 is 13 amino acids. CDR3 sequence (DNA): TGTGCCAGCAAGGCCCAGATGAACACTGAAGCTTTCTTT. It encodes CASKAQMNTEAFF.

The table lists this clone with a count of one. The chain has TRBV24-1 and TRBJ2-3; 7 nucleotides line up with TRBD2. V trimming: 2 bases; J trimming: 0 bases; junction bases outside the gene matches: 10. The CDR3 contains 18 residues. The germline V gene has CDR1 KGHDR and CDR2 SFDVKD. The CDR3, as DNA: TGTGCCACCAGTGATTCCCTCTCTAGCGGAGACAGCACAGATACGCAGTATTTT. It encodes CATSDSLSSGDSTDTQYF.

In regard to this clone: Additional DNA sequences in this sample encode the identical CDR3. CDR3 bases: TGCGCCAGCAGCTTGGGGGGGTACGAGCAGTACTTC. It encodes CASSLGGYEQYF. The chain is built from TRBV5-1 and TRBJ2-7; TRBD1 or TRBD2 may be the D gene (5 bases each). Per the germline V gene, CDR1 is SGHRS and CDR2 is YFSETQ. Trimming left V 0 bases short and J 4 bases short, with 5 bases between. This CDR3 has 12 amino acids.

This clone was seen a handful of times. This sequence joins TRBV18 and TRBJ1-1, with 10 bases aligning to TRBD1. The V gene's germline CDR1 is KGHSH and CDR2 LQKENI. Trimming removed 0 bases from V and 1 base from J; junction bases left unmatched: 2. The CDR3 runs to 16 residues. CDR3 loop: CASSPPTGGRNTEAFF. The CDR3 DNA follows: TGTGCCAGCTCACCACCGACAGGGGGCAGGAACACTGAAGCTTTCTTT.

The chain links TRBV10-3 to TRBJ2-3; TRBD2 is a possible D gene (5 bases). Germline V lookup: CDR1 ENHRY, CDR2 SYGVKD. Trimming shortened V by 4 bases and J by 3 bases, and 8 bases separated the two germline ends. CDR3 length: 13 residues. CDR3 nucleotides: TGTGCCATCAGTGCTCCGGGGACAGATACGCAGTATTTT. It specifies CAISAPGTDTQYF.

This sequence joins TRBV18 and TRBJ2-1; 8 bases align to TRBD1. This CDR3 contains 13 residues. Unmatched junction bases numbered 4, after V lost 4 bases and J lost 8 bases. Looked up from germline, CDR1 is KGHSH and CDR2 is LQKENI. In DNA form, the CDR3 reads TGTGCCAGCTCACAACAGGGGGAGGATGAGCAGTTCTTC. Translation gives CASSQQGEDEQFF.

The rearrangement uses TRBV4-2 and TRBJ1-5; 9 bases agree with TRBD1. This CDR3 is built from 20 residues. CDR1 is LGHNA and CDR2 is YNFKEQ in the germline V gene. V gave up 0 bases and J gave up 0 bases; unmatched junction bases: 12. This CDR3 is CASSQDLSGTGTYSNQPQHF. The CDR3 bases are TGTGCCAGCAGCCAAGACTTATCCGGGACAGGGACATATAGCAATCAGCCCCAGCATTTT.

The chain links TRBV4-2 to TRBJ1-2; D is unresolved. The germline V gene encodes CDR1 LGHNA and CDR2 YNFKEQ. The CDR3 has 14 residues. Between the trimmed V and J ends, which lost 0 bases and 4 bases, there was a span of 9 bases. Written as DNA, the CDR3 is TGTGCCAGCAGCCAAGATTCGGTGGCCTATGGCTACACCTTC. Amino acids: CASSQDSVAYGYTF.

V and J are TRBV7-2 and TRBJ2-2, with TRBD1 matching 8 bases. The CDR3 contains 16 residues. From germline, CDR1 is SGHTA and CDR2 FQGNSA. Trimming cost V 2 bases and J 5 bases; bases outside gene matches: 7. DNA for the CDR3: TGTGCCAGCAGCTTAAGATGGACAGGGAGGACCGGGGAGCTGTTTTTT. It is translated as CASSLRWTGRTGELFF.

The rearrangement joins TRBV5-1 to TRBJ2-5; TRBD2 agrees at 9 bases. Germline CDR1 reads SGHRS; CDR2 reads YFSETQ. The CDR3 has 15 residues. The V and J ends lost 5 bases and 6 bases, in that order; junction bases with no gene match: 11. CDR3 DNA sequence: TGCGCCAGCAGAGTACCCGGGACTAGCTTGCAGACCCAGTACTTC. This translates into CASRVPGTSLQTQYF. Filled out from reference TRBV5-1 and TRBJ2-5, the complete variable domain reads KAGVTQTPRYLIKTRGQQVTLSCSPISGHRSVSWYQQTPGQGLQFLFEYFSETQRNKGNFPGRFSGRQFSNSRSEMNVSTLELGDSALYLCASRVPGTSLQTQYFGPGTRLLVL.

This chain links TRBV2 with TRBJ2-3, with a weak D call TRBD1 (6 bases). V was clipped by 5 bases and J by 2 bases, with 11 bases between them. The CDR3 extends over 14 amino acids. CDR1 is SNHLY, CDR2 FYNNEI, per germline. The CDR3 here is CASSFDRTTDTQYF. CDR3 bases: TGTGCCAGCAGTTTCGACAGGACCACAGATACGCAGTATTTT.

This chain joins TRBV12-3 or TRBV12-4 and TRBJ2-5, with a tentative D call TRBD1 (6 bases). Trimming cost V 7 bases and J 4 bases, with 13 bases left between them. The CDR3 has 13 amino acids. Written as DNA, the CDR3 is TGTGCCAGCACCTCAGGGGAATTAGAGACCCAGTACTTC. Its protein product is CASTSGELETQYF.